This passage covers 3 T cell receptor beta chains from one sample sequenced in a study of blood T cells in healthy people across ages (dated by TCRdb to between 2014 and 2016). The library was made by 5' RACE. The sequencer listed for this sample is Illumina HiSeq 2500. The second PCR ran for about 7 to 11 cycles and used a J-beta primer mix along with a sample-barcoded 5' primer. TCRdb reprocessed the public reads (quality trimming at Q25 with fastp, clone calling with MiXCR) and kept in-frame beta chains. Merged by CDR3 protein, the rows form single entries marked with the most common genes and DNA. The sample records about 1.8 million distinct CDR3 sequences, about 50% of which are singletons. The ten largest clones add up to approximately 2.1% of the sample. The sample taken for sequencing was blood. These receptors all come from a woman aged 40 to 55 in good health.

This chain links TRBV29-1 with TRBJ2-1, with D possibly being TRBD1 (6 bases). V was pared by 4 bases and J by 9 bases, with 16 bases between. The CDR3 covers 13 residues. CDR1 and CDR2 (germline): SQVTM, ANQGSEA. The chain's CDR3 is CSVVTGRGSEQFF. For the CDR3, the DNA is TGCAGCGTTGTAACGGGCAGGGGAAGTGAGCAGTTCTTC.

The rearrangement joins TRBV6-5 to TRBJ2-5; TRBD1 is a possible D gene (6 bases). Per the germline V gene, CDR1 is MNHEY and CDR2 is SVGAGI. CDR3 length: 14 residues. The germline V and J ends were trimmed by 6 bases and 11 bases, with 22 bases remaining between them. CDR3 protein: CASSLGTSLDEQYF. The CDR3 DNA reads as TGTGCCAGCAGCCTTGGGACATCTTTGGATGAGCAGTACTTC.

The V call is TRBV20-1, the J call TRBJ2-7; D possibly corresponds to TRBD2 (6 bases). The length of the CDR3 is 13 residues. Trimming removed 5 bases at V and 0 bases at J, with 11 bases between. Germline CDR1 and CDR2: DFQATT and SNEGSKA (reference sequence). The CDR3 nucleotides are TGCAGTGCTGGGGGGACGGTCTCCTACGAGCAGTACTTC. Translated: CSAGGTVSYEQYF.